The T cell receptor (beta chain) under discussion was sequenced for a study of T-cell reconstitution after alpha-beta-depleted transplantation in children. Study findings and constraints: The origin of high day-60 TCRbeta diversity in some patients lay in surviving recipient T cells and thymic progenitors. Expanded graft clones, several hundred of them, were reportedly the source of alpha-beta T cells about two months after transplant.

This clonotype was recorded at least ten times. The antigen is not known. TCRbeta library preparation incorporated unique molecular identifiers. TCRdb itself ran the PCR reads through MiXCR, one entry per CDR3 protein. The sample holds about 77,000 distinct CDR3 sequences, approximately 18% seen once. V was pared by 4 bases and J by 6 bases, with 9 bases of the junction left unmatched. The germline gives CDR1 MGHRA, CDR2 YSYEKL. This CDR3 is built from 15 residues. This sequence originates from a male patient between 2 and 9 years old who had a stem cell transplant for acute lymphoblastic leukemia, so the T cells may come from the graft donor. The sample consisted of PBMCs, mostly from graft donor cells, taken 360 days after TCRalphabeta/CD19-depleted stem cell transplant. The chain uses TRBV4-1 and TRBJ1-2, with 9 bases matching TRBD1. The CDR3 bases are TGCGCCAGCAGCCTATTACCGAGACAGGGGGATGGCTACACCTTC. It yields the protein CASSLLPRQGDGYTF.